This T cell receptor beta chain was identified in a study of human T cells and chemical hapten exposure. Time point meaning: patch test 1, 2 weeks after DPC sensitization. The treatment was: therapeutic diphenylcyclopropenone sensitization with weekly scalp DPC. Blood was collected ahead of every patch test applied. Germline V lookup: CDR1 MNHEY, CDR2 SMNVEV (reference sequence). This CDR3 is 15 amino acids long. Between the trimmed V and J ends, which lost 5 bases and 0 bases, there was a span of 11 bases. Findings of the study overall: TCRs at a frequency above 1 in 1000 stayed unchanged with DPC sensitization. While controls formed fewer of them, expanded TCRs formed significantly more large CDR3 similarity clusters. There was a positive correlation between PT1 expanded TCR counts and patch test score.

One entry per CDR3 protein, called by TCRdb with MiXCR from the RACE reads. The sample has 340,000 or so distinct CDR3 sequences, under 9% seen once; the top ten hold about 8%. As for this clonotype: Its antigen is currently unknown.

The source of this sequence is a woman under 30 with alopecia areata. Some clones in this sample may be carry-over from other donors' samples. Source: whole blood, taken in connection with sensitization to the hapten diphenylcyclopropenone (DPC). The V call is TRBV27, the J call TRBJ1-3; perhaps TRBD1 as D (5 bases). CDR3 sequence (DNA): TGTGCCAGCAGTCCCCACAGGCCCTCTGGAAACACCATATATTTT. It is translated as CASSPHRPSGNTIYF.